The 2 T cell receptor beta chains below all came from one sample that was sequenced in a study of shared T cell receptors in the human thymus. Assay: immunoSEQ multiplex PCR; the TCRdb copy retains only in-frame clones and omits some. In the table there are about 710,000 clones, roughly 86% of which are singletons. Another study also made use of these data, one on human thymus T cells.

Sequencing was carried out using thymocytes. These receptors came from a boy less than two years old with a congenital heart defect.

The chain links TRBV27 to TRBJ1-6, with D uncertain. V dropped 1 base and J dropped 2 bases, with 6 bases sitting between them. The CDR3 sequence is 15 residues long. CDR1 is MNHEY, CDR2 SMNVEV, per germline (reference sequence). The CDR3 reads CASSLLGTYNSPLHF. The DNA for the CDR3 is TGTGCCAGCAGTTTATTGGGCACCTATAATTCACCCCTCCACTTT.

V usage is TRBV30 and J usage is TRBJ2-7; the match to TRBD1 covers 8 bases. The junction had 9 bases not matched to a gene; V was cut back by 0 bases and J by 5 bases. Germline V gives CDR1 GTSNPN, CDR2 SVGIG (reference sequence). The CDR3 totals 15 residues. CDR3: CAWSVLGQGIHEQYF. The CDR3 DNA reads TGTGCCTGGAGTGTACTAGGACAGGGAATCCACGAGCAGTACTTC.